This section outlines one TCR beta chain sequence together with its context. The target of this receptor is not known. The record has no base qualities; no much larger clone is one base away. The data are from a study of cytomegalovirus exposure and HLA in healthy donors (dated by TCRdb to 2016 to 2017). Background for the entire study: An earlier analysis of approximately 600 of the donors reported 250 to 300 Gb of sequence data and roughly 100 million unique TCR beta sequences from some 180 million T cells. Around 300 gigabases of sequencing data and approximately 85 million unique TCR sequences were included in an early release covering 550 to 650 HLA-typed donors. Of the roughly 400 genotyped donors, about 80% fell in the genetic ancestry cluster associated with self-reported Caucasian donors. The aim of the study was to test whether cataloging public T cell receptors could identify signatures of past pathogen exposure. Using immunosequencing, the study profiled T cell repertoires from about 650 subjects and related those repertoires to cytomegalovirus serostatus. In addition to the first cohort of hundreds of subjects, a separate validation cohort of approximately 110 different subjects was used. High-throughput TCR immunosequencing, statistical association of individual TCRs with disease status, and machine learning were combined to predict cytomegalovirus infection status. To study patterns of TCR occurrence, a later analysis re-analyzed previously published TCR beta repertoires from several hundred donors and added high-resolution HLA genotyping. Rather than drawing on any new phenotypic data, the later analysis identified candidate immune exposures from TCR beta sequences and the way those sequences occurred across donors. An earlier analysis of more than 450 of the donors used high-throughput TCR beta sequencing to judge whether each TCR beta V gene segment behaved as functional or pseudogenic. Alongside the repertoire data, information on donor age, sex, ethnicity and CMV serostatus was compiled. In a later genetic analysis, genome-wide SNP genotypes for about three fifths of the roughly 670 donors were used, and that subset was treated as a discovery cohort. Every repertoire in the discovery cohort had been generated on one and the same sequencing platform. Both class I and class II loci were covered by HLA typing, at four-digit resolution. Typing coverage differed by locus: A, B, C, DRB1 and DQB1 were typed in roughly 620-630 donors, DQA1 in approximately 520, DPA1 in around 580, and DPB1 in 472. Because of strong linkage in the cohort, roughly 5 DR-DQ haplotypes were treated as single units for association and clustering. Among 398 genotyped donors of the cohort, an average of roughly 240,000 unique TCR beta nucleotide sequences were sequenced per donor, about a sixth of them non-productive. The research as a whole found: An association between a missense DCLRE1C variant and V-gene and J-gene trimming of TCR beta chains was found in a later genetic analysis and replicated in an independent cohort. A further reported finding was that TCR beta sequences accurately predicted the HLA-A and HLA-B alleles for most subjects in the first cohort. In an earlier analysis of around 600 of the donors, most TCR beta V segments appeared in productive rearrangements about 87% or about 30% of the time, broadly matching IMGT annotations. Assigning TCR associations to individual alleles was difficult when HLA alleles, especially DR and DQ, strongly co-occurred. Because some donors lacked HLA typing at each locus, the association tests relied only on the typed subset. A total of 164 TCR beta chains were listed by the study as associated with cytomegalovirus. Approximately 16 rarely observed V segments, including chromosome 9 orphons, were excluded from the earlier analysis of about 610 of the donors because counts were too low. A later analysis found that TCR association rates varied across HLA loci, with DRB1 alleles showing the most associated TCRs and HLA-C alleles the fewest. Linkage disequilibrium might explain the correlated functional status among segregating V segments, but an unknown experimental factor could not be ruled out. According to a later analysis, most CMV-associated TCR beta chains appeared to be HLA-restricted, and the HLA associations seemed to be driven largely by CMV exposure. Most TCR sequences were seen in very few donors, while some public TCRs were found in many individuals. In a later analysis, HLA-associated TCR beta chains were found to be more clonally expanded and to have lower generation probabilities than equally common non-associated chains. For the cohort, immune exposure information was limited to CMV serostatus. A later analysis reported that several top co-occurrence clusters appeared linked to parvovirus B19, influenza, CMV and Epstein-Barr virus. In a later analysis, some 18,000 TCR beta sequences were associated with specific HLA alleles at a false discovery rate of 0.05. Presence/absence analyses assumed roughly uniform sequencing depth across donors, an assumption that may not hold. In vitro tests confirmed that a few of the cytomegalovirus-associated TCR beta chains recognize cytomegalovirus antigens. A cluster of highly shared sequence variants was judged likely to be a technical artifact of the sequencing pipeline. In both the original and validation cohorts, the classifier was reported to diagnose cytomegalovirus status with high specificity and sensitivity. The authors suggested that the approach could potentially be generalized to other disease states and immunological phenotypes. Because the 87-base-pair reads could not distinguish some IMGT-functional V segments, including TRBV6-2 and TRBV6-3, those segments were excluded. Compared with the roughly 710-donor mean, donors in an Asian-associated ancestry cluster had fewer N-insertions in productive TCRs, according to a later genetic analysis. Only TCR beta chains were sequenced in this cohort, and the absence of alpha or paired-chain data limited detectable features.

The cohort comprised 550 to 700 healthy bone marrow donors. At the time of sampling, every cohort member was nominally healthy, though immune exposures that went unrecorded were likely present. The donor was CMV seronegative and belonged to the group of 352 seronegative cohort members. Every donor gave a peripheral blood sample, and the peripheral blood mononuclear cells from that sample were used for TCR beta sequencing. Genomic DNA extraction from the blood cell samples was performed with the Qiagen DNeasy Blood Extraction Kit. Library preparation employed the immunoSEQ multiplex PCR assay. For the multiplex PCR, a mixture combining 60 forward primers for TCR Vbeta segments and 13 reverse primers for TCR Jbeta segments was used. The CDR3 region of rearranged TCR beta genes was amplified from genomic DNA by a multiplex PCR assay. The amplified TCR beta libraries were sequenced on the Illumina HiSeq System as 87-base-pair reads. As for the authors' bioinformatics: Across the roughly 640 repertoires, a later analysis counted some 80 million unique TCR beta chains, around 11 million of which were shared by at least two donors. Raw reads were error-corrected and collapsed into unique sequences with a nearest-neighbor algorithm that merged closely related sequences to remove PCR and sequencing errors. To assign V, D and J gene segments, CDR3 sequences were aligned to IMGT reference sequences. For a sequence to be retained, a match of at least six nucleotides to both a V gene segment and a J gene segment was required. A rearrangement was called productive if the CDR3 had no stop codons and remained in frame with V and J, and every other rearrangement was called non-productive. CDR3 was defined according to IMGT convention as the region running from the second conserved V-encoded cysteine to the conserved J-encoded phenylalanine. The earlier analysis of 500 to 600 of the donors excluded sequences that lacked an unambiguous match to a single V gene segment. An earlier analysis of over 450 of the donors classified V segments as functional when productive rearrangements were above 56.7% and as segregating when the standard deviation between donors was above 5%. A statistical classification framework was built to diagnose cytomegalovirus status from the catalog of TCR beta chain sequences. A later analysis assigned V and J genes by comparing TCR nucleotide sequences with IMGT/GENE-DB human TR gene sequences. A later analysis assigned CDR3 sequences and most-parsimonious VDJ recombination scenarios with the TCRdist pipeline. In a later analysis, each TCR beta chain was defined by its CDR3 amino acid sequence together with its V-gene family, and reads lacking a unique V-gene family were excluded. A later analysis removed 500 to 650 highly shared, low-generation-probability nucleotide sequences to deal with suspected cross-contamination and a sequencing artifact. In a later analysis, a clonal expansion index was calculated for each public chain from normalized within-repertoire ranks of inferred template counts. Generation probabilities in a later analysis came from a VDJ recombination model fitted to out-of-frame rearrangements, and those results were checked against IGoR. In a later analysis, hypergeometric tests were used to score TCR-TCR, TCR-HLA and TCR-CMV co-occurrence, with a repertoire-size bias correction applied to TCR pairs. To estimate false discovery rates, a later analysis permuted the HLA or CMV assignments 20 times. In a later analysis, co-occurring TCRs were grouped with DBSCAN, and TCRdist sequence similarity was added when clustering was performed within HLA-allele-positive subsets. Co-occurrence clustering excluded repertoires with fewer than 30,000 or more than 120,000 public chains, plus five with anomalous nucleotide sharing. TCRdb's version of the immuneACCESS table is confined to in-frame rearrangements and falls short of the full clone set. An unresolved V gene accounts for under half of the shortfall where checked; the remainder is of unknown origin. The V and J calls and clone size are taken from that table; D and trimming were inferred from the DNA. In this sample the table shows 80,000 to 100,000 clones, roughly 76% of which occur a single time. In total, the top ten clones hold about 2.5% of the sample.

The CDR3 sequence holds 14 residues, the cysteine and phenylalanine included. Only the CDR3 DNA stays, 42 bases, in frame from base 1. Trimming costs V 4 bases and J 1 base, and their ends lie 12 bases apart. According to the germline V gene, CDR1 reads SGHRS and CDR2 reads YFSETQ. This clonotype originated in a man over 45 in good health and CMV-seronegative. Recombination linked TRBV5-1 to TRBJ2-7; D gene: possibly TRBD1, on 5 matching bases. Sequenced sample: PBMCs. The base sequence is TGCGCCAGCAGCGTACAGGAAAGTTCCTACGAGCAGTACTTC. Translated, this gives CASSVQESSYEQYF.